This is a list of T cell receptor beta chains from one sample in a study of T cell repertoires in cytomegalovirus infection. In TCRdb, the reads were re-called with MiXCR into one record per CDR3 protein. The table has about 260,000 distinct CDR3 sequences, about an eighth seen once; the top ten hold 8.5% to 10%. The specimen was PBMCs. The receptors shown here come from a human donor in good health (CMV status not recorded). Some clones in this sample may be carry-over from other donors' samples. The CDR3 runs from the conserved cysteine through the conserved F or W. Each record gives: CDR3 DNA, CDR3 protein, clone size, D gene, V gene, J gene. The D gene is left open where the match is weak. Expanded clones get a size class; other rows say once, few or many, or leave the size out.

CDR3nt: TGTGCCAGCAGCGAAAAACAGGGATACTCCAAACTAGCCAAAAACATTCAGTACTTC
CDR3aa: CASSEKQGYSKLAKNIQYF
abundance: -
d_gene: -
v_gene: TRBV6-5
j_gene: TRBJ2-4

CDR3nt: TGTGCCAGTACCACTTACGTCGGAGCTTTCTTT
CDR3aa: CASTTYVGAFF
abundance: many
d_gene: -
v_gene: TRBV19
j_gene: TRBJ1-1

CDR3nt: TGTGCCAGCATTCAAGGGTTTAACAATCAGCCCCAGCATTTT
CDR3aa: CASIQGFNNQPQHF
abundance: many
d_gene: -
v_gene: TRBV2
j_gene: TRBJ1-5

CDR3nt: TGCAGCGTTGGGTCCGGGGGGGCTGGGGCCAACGTCCTGACTTTC
CDR3aa: CSVGSGGAGANVLTF
abundance: few
d_gene: TRBD2
v_gene: TRBV29-1
j_gene: TRBJ2-6

CDR3nt: TGTGCCAGCAGAGCGGGACTAGCGTTCATCGAGCAGTACTTC
CDR3aa: CASRAGLAFIEQYF
abundance: few
d_gene: TRBD2
v_gene: TRBV2
j_gene: TRBJ2-7

CDR3nt: TGTGCCAGCAGCTGGGACAGTTTTGCCACCTACGAGCAGTACTTC
CDR3aa: CASSWDSFATYEQYF
abundance: -
d_gene: TRBD1
v_gene: TRBV7-2
j_gene: TRBJ2-7

CDR3nt: TGTGCCAGCGGGCGGGGGACTCCTCGGGAGACCCAGTACTTC
CDR3aa: CASGRGTPRETQYF
abundance: many
d_gene: TRBD2
v_gene: TRBV7-2
j_gene: TRBJ2-5

CDR3nt: TGTGCCAGCAGTGCCCTCGGGACAAGTCCCAAGCAGTACTTC
CDR3aa: CASSALGTSPKQYF
abundance: few
d_gene: -
v_gene: TRBV2
j_gene: TRBJ2-7

CDR3nt: TGTGCCAGCAGTTTAAAGGTAGCGGGAGGAGGTGAGCAGTTCTTC
CDR3aa: CASSLKVAGGGEQFF
abundance: many
d_gene: TRBD2
v_gene: TRBV28
j_gene: TRBJ2-1

CDR3nt: TGCAGTGCTAGACAGGGCAGGGGAGCTTTCTTT
CDR3aa: CSARQGRGAFF
abundance: many
d_gene: -
v_gene: TRBV20-1
j_gene: TRBJ1-1

CDR3nt: TGTGCCAGCAGTTCCCCCATTAGGGTTGGTAGCTACGAGCAGTACTTC
CDR3aa: CASSSPIRVGSYEQYF
abundance: -
d_gene: -
v_gene: TRBV28
j_gene: TRBJ2-7

CDR3nt: TGTGCCAGCAGGACTAGCGGGAGCCCGAGCTCCTACAATGAGCAGTTCTTC
CDR3aa: CASRTSGSPSSYNEQFF
abundance: many
d_gene: TRBD2
v_gene: TRBV28
j_gene: TRBJ2-1

CDR3nt: TGCAGCACCAGCTCGGGGGGGGTGCCCGAGCAGTACTTC
CDR3aa: CSTSSGGVPEQYF
abundance: -
d_gene: TRBD2
v_gene: TRBV29-1
j_gene: TRBJ2-7